The 29 T cell receptor beta chains below all came from one sample that was sequenced in a study of OX40 agonist ivuxolimab in advanced cancers. The method was immunoSEQ multiplex PCR; TCRdb's version includes in-frame clones alone and lacks a portion of them. The sample comprises 96,000 or so clones, more than 80% of which are singletons, and approximately 5.5% rests with the top ten. Material: CD4+ or CD8+ T cells sorted from blood, obtained in a trial of the OX40 agonist ivuxolimab. These receptors came from an adult with an advanced solid tumor such as melanoma, head and neck, liver or kidney cancer.

The chain has TRBV2 and TRBJ2-3, with D unclear. The germline CDR1 and CDR2 sequences are SNHLY and FYNNEI. Trimming pared 1 base from V and 5 bases from J, leaving 1 base between. CDR3 length: 11 amino acids. The CDR3 DNA reads TGTGCCAGCAGTGAAGAAGATACGCAGTATTTT. Its protein product is CASSEEDTQYF.

This clone has a single count. This chain uses TRBV12-5 with TRBJ1-6, with 7 bases aligning to TRBD1. The CDR3 spans 16 residues. V lost 0 bases and J lost 9; bases outside the gene matches: 8. CDR1 is LGHNT and CDR2 is FRNRAP in the germline V gene. The CDR3 bases are TGTGCTAGTGGTTTGGTATCAGGGGGGGCCGGTTCACCCCTCCACTTT. It codes for CASGLVSGGAGSPLHF.

The rearrangement uses TRBV6-1 and TRBJ2-1, with D uncertain. Germline V gene lookup returns CDR1 MNHNS and CDR2 SASEGT. The V end lost 4 bases, the J end lost 5 bases, and 3 bases lay between the germline ends. This CDR3 is 11 amino acids long. The CDR3 nucleotides are TGTGCCAGCAGTGTCAACAATGAGCAGTTCTTC. Protein sequence: CASSVNNEQFF.

The chain has TRBV5-4 and TRBJ2-7, with D perhaps TRBD1 (5 bases). CDR3 length: 15 amino acids. CDR1 and CDR2 (germline): SGHNT, YYREEE (reference sequence). Trimming shortened V by 2 bases and J by 2 bases, and 14 bases separated the two germline ends. The CDR3, as DNA: TGTGCCAGCAGCTTAAGGGGTTTGGGAACCTACGAGCAGTACTTC. Amino acid sequence: CASSLRGLGTYEQYF.

This clone has just one count. The chain is built from TRBV30 and TRBJ1-4; TRBD1 agrees at 7 bases. Germline V lookup: CDR1 GTSNPN, CDR2 SVGIG (reference sequence). V dropped 0 bases and J dropped 7; count of bases not matched to a gene: 5. The CDR3 is 14 amino acids. The CDR3 coding sequence is TGTGCCTGGAGTGTAGGGCAGGGGGTTGAAAAACTGTTTTTT. Its translation is CAWSVGQGVEKLFF.

The chain is built from TRBV5-6 and TRBJ1-1; D unresolved. This CDR3 is 13 amino acids long. V lost 4 bases to trimming and J lost 10 bases, with 17 bases between them. CDR1 and CDR2 from the germline V gene are SGHDT and YYEEEE. The CDR3 loop is CASSNPIARGAFF. CDR3 bases: TGTGCCAGCAGCAACCCCATCGCCCGGGGAGCTTTCTTT.

J is TRBJ2-2 and V is TRBV15, with 11 bases identical to TRBD1. Germline CDR1 is LNHNV and CDR2 is YYDKDF (reference sequence). The CDR3 totals 16 residues. With 3 bases clipped from V and 4 bases from J, the junction kept 4 bases outside the gene matches. The CDR3 nucleotides read TGTGCCACCAGCAGGGGACAGGGGGTATCCACCGGGGAGCTGTTTTTT. This translates into CATSRGQGVSTGELFF.

J is TRBJ2-7 and V is TRBV6-5, with D perhaps TRBD2 (5 bases). Trimming took off 7 bases at V and 2 bases at J, with 15 bases between the two ends. CDR3 size: 14 residues. CDR1 is MNHEY and CDR2 is SVGAGI in the germline V gene. CDR3 DNA sequence: TGTGCCAGCACGAGGGATCCCTCGACCTACGAGCAGTACTTC. It is translated as CASTRDPSTYEQYF.

V and J are TRBV4-1 and TRBJ2-5; D is possibly TRBD1 (6 bases). The last part of the DNA fits TRBJ2-7 better; the J call may be wrong. The CDR3 is made up of 19 amino acids. CDR1 and CDR2 from the germline V gene are MGHRA and YSYEKL. CDR3 sequence (DNA): TGCGCCAGCAGCCAAGATTTGGGGGCTCAAGCCGTCCTCTCCTACGAGCAGTACTTC. As protein: CASSQDLGAQAVLSYEQYF.

The V call is TRBV10-3, the J call TRBJ1-2; D call uncertain. There are 14 residues in the CDR3. V was cut by 2 bases and J by 0 bases, with 7 bases left in between. Per germline, CDR1 ENHRY and CDR2 SYGVKD. The CDR3 DNA follows: TGTGCCATCAGTGAGAACAGAGCTAACTATGGCTACACCTTC. As protein: CAISENRANYGYTF.

This clone showed up just a few times. The rearrangement uses TRBV11-3 and TRBJ2-3, with 8 nucleotides matching TRBD1. Germline V gene lookup returns CDR1 SGHNT and CDR2 YENEEA. V lost 5 bases to trimming and J lost 6 bases; unmatched junction nucleotides: 7. CDR3 length: 14 amino acids. CDR3 loop: CASSPGTGPDTQYF. The DNA for the CDR3 is TGTGCCAGCAGCCCCGGGACAGGCCCCGATACGCAGTATTTT.

The rearrangement uses TRBV2 and TRBJ2-4; TRBD1 aligns across 7 bases. This CDR3 is built from 13 residues. Germline V CDR1 and CDR2: SNHLY, FYNNEI. After removal of 8 bases from V and 2 bases from J, the junction contained 3 bases not matched to a gene. The DNA of the CDR3 is TGTGCCAGCGGGACAGACACCAAAAACATTCAGTACTTC. Amino acid sequence: CASGTDTKNIQYF.

CDR3 sequence: CASKISGSTGELFF. CDR3 DNA: TGTGCCAGCAAGATTAGCGGGAGCACCGGGGAGCTGTTTTTT. This chain links TRBV6-5 with TRBJ2-2, with 9 bases matching TRBD2. V lost 7 bases and J lost 4; bases outside the gene matches: 4. CDR1 and CDR2 from the germline V gene are MNHEY and SVGAGI. This CDR3 is built from 14 residues.

In this sample, this clone turned up once. The chain recombines TRBV7-9 with TRBJ2-1; either TRBD1 or TRBD2 may fit D (5 bases each). V was pared by 7 bases and J by 6 bases, with 10 bases between. The CDR3 has 12 residues. Germline CDR1 and CDR2: SEHNR and FQNEAQ (reference sequence). The CDR3 protein is CASNRGPNEQFF. For the CDR3, the DNA is TGTGCCAGCAATAGGGGACCCAATGAGCAGTTCTTC.

The J gene is TRBJ2-5, the V gene TRBV6-5; TRBD1 matches 11 bases. The J call is in doubt because the DNA end fits TRBJ2-7 better. This CDR3 is 15 amino acids long. Germline CDR1 is MNHEY and CDR2 is SVGAGI. This CDR3 reads CASRVTGTGGYEQYF. The CDR3 DNA is TGTGCCAGCAGAGTCACCGGGACAGGGGGTTACGAGCAGTACTTC.

V gene TRBV7-9 combines with J gene TRBJ1-1; 7 bases fit TRBD1. Germline CDR1 is SEHNR and CDR2 is FQNEAQ (reference sequence). Unmatched junction bases numbered 7, after V lost 5 bases and J lost 4 bases. This CDR3 comprises 14 residues. Written as DNA, the CDR3 is TGTGCCAGCAGCACGAGGACAGGCGCCACTGAAGCTTTCTTT. This sequence encodes CASSTRTGATEAFF. The full variable domain, in which reference TRBV7-9 and TRBJ1-1 provide the parts outside the CDR3, is DTGVSQNPRHKITKRGQNVTFRCDPISEHNRLYWYRQTLGQGPEFLTYFQNEAQLEKSRLLSDRFSAERPKGSFSTLEIQRTEQGDSAMYLCASSTRTGATEAFFGQGTRLTVV.

This clone is a singleton in its sample. The chain has TRBV10-3 and TRBJ2-7; TRBD1 aligns across 8 bases. The CDR3 sequence is 16 residues long. The junction had 8 bases not matched to a gene; V was cut back by 4 bases and J by 0 bases. CDR1 and CDR2 (germline): ENHRY, SYGVKD. The CDR3 protein is CAISASGTGASYEQYF. The CDR3 coding sequence is TGTGCCATCAGTGCCTCCGGGACAGGAGCCTCCTACGAGCAGTACTTC.

The chain combines TRBV6-1 with TRBJ1-4, with a possible D match to TRBD1 (5 bases). Germline loops: CDR1 MNHNS, CDR2 SASEGT. This CDR3 is 15 amino acids long. V gave up 2 bases and J gave up 0 bases, with 7 bases separating them. CDR3 loop: CASSERGPTNEKLFF. CDR3 nucleotides: TGTGCCAGCAGTGAAAGGGGTCCAACTAATGAAAAACTGTTTTTT.

The chain couples TRBV27 to TRBJ1-5, with D perhaps TRBD1 (5 bases). V was pared by 5 bases and J by 4 bases, with 9 bases between. The CDR3 is 13 amino acids. CDR1 and CDR2 from the germline V gene are MNHEY and SMNVEV (reference sequence). In DNA form, the CDR3 reads TGTGCCAGCAGTCTCGACAGAAATCAGCCCCAGCATTTT. Encoded protein: CASSLDRNQPQHF.

This clone has more than one count but fewer than ten. Other DNA sequences within the sample encode an identical CDR3. The chain carries TRBV11-2 and TRBJ2-7, with D uncertain. The CDR3 runs to 14 residues. V gave up 0 bases and J gave up 2 bases, with 8 bases separating them. From germline, CDR1 is SGHAT and CDR2 FQNNGV. The CDR3 sequence is CASSLDLRAYEQYF. CDR3 nucleotide sequence: TGTGCCAGCAGCTTAGATCTACGGGCCTACGAGCAGTACTTC.

This chain uses TRBV2 with TRBJ2-1; 7 positions match TRBD1. The CDR3 runs 17 residues. The germline V gene has CDR1 SNHLY and CDR2 FYNNEI. Unmatched junction bases numbered 14, after V lost 5 bases and J lost 4 bases. CDR3 sequence (DNA): TGTGCCAGCAGTCCCTTAGGGACAGCCATCGAGTACAATGAGCAGTTCTTC. Protein: CASSPLGTAIEYNEQFF.

V is TRBV19 and J is TRBJ2-2, with D unresolved. Germline CDR1 and CDR2: LNHDA and SQIVND (reference sequence). Trimming removed 5 bases at V and 5 bases at J, with 15 bases between. The CDR3 is 15 residues long. The CDR3 DNA is TGTGCCAGTAGTTCGTGGCCCGGCCGTACCGGGGAGCTGTTTTTT. Protein sequence: CASSSWPGRTGELFF.

The chain couples TRBV9 to TRBJ2-1, with 7 positions matching TRBD1. This CDR3 region has 17 residues. V was clipped by 4 bases and J by 6 bases; unmatched bases: 16. Germline V gene sequence: CDR1 SGDLS, CDR2 YYNGEE. CDR3 residues: CASSSPATGTASNEQFF. The CDR3 bases are TGTGCCAGCAGCTCACCAGCCACCGGGACAGCAAGCAATGAGCAGTTCTTC.

V and J are TRBV2 and TRBJ1-1; D not certain. Trimming stripped 7 bases from V and 3 bases from J, with 9 bases between. Germline V gene sequence: CDR1 SNHLY, CDR2 FYNNEI. The CDR3 loop spans 12 amino acids. The CDR3 sequence is CASKSPDTEAFF. Written as DNA, the CDR3 is TGTGCCAGCAAGAGCCCGGACACTGAAGCTTTCTTT.

The chain carries TRBV21-1 and TRBJ1-4; TRBD1 is the table's D call, not checked against the DNA. TRBV21-1 constitutes a pseudogene. CDR3 size: 21 residues. The CDR3 DNA reads TGTGCCACCCTGCTCCAAGCGACAGGGGGGTCGTTCGGGCCAACTAATGAAAAACTGTTTTTT. Translated, it gives CATLLQATGGSFGPTNEKLFF.

V is TRBV28 and J is TRBJ2-5; 10 nucleotides agree with TRBD2. The junction had 9 bases not matched to a gene; V was cut back by 3 bases and J by 5 bases. Germline V gene data show CDR1 as MDHEN and CDR2 as SYDVKM. The CDR3 is made up of 16 amino acids. The CDR3: CASSFRSLAGVETQYF. CDR3 DNA sequence: TGTGCCAGCAGTTTCAGGAGTCTAGCGGGAGTTGAGACCCAGTACTTC. The variable domain in full, with the rest retrieved from reference TRBV28 and TRBJ2-5, is DVKVTQSSRYLVKRTGEKVFLECVQDMDHENMFWYRQDPGLGLRLIYFSYDVKMKEKGDIPEGYSVSREKKERFSLILESASTNQTSMYLCASSFRSLAGVETQYFGPGTRLLVL.

The chain couples TRBV30 to TRBJ2-1; D may match TRBD1 or TRBD2 (5 bases each). CDR1 is GTSNPN and CDR2 is SVGIG in the germline V gene (reference sequence). Trimming left V 3 bases short and J 2 bases short, with 5 bases between. The CDR3 extends over 12 amino acids. In nucleotides, the CDR3 is TGTGCCTGGAGGGGGGCCTACAATGAGCAGTTCTTC. It translates to CAWRGAYNEQFF.

The genes are TRBV30 and TRBJ1-1; 10 bases are a match to TRBD1. This CDR3 has 15 residues. With V trimmed by 5 bases and J by 5 bases, 11 bases remained unmatched. Germline-derived CDR1 and CDR2 are GTSNPN and SVGIG (reference sequence). The CDR3 sequence: CAWESQGTGVTEAFF. Here the CDR3 DNA reads TGTGCCTGGGAATCCCAAGGGACAGGGGTAACTGAAGCTTTCTTT.

The chain recombines TRBV19 with TRBJ1-5; tentative D call: TRBD1 (6 bases). CDR3 size: 14 residues. Trimming took off 6 bases at V and 4 bases at J, with 13 bases between the two ends. Per germline, CDR1 LNHDA and CDR2 SQIVND (reference sequence). CDR3 in DNA: TGTGCCAGTAGCGCGGTGAGGGGGAATCAGCCCCAGCATTTT. Its protein is CASSAVRGNQPQHF.